This T cell receptor beta chain was retrieved from a study of OX40 agonist ivuxolimab in advanced cancers. About the full investigation: Ivuxolimab, which targeted the costimulatory receptor OX40 (CD134), was an agonistic, fully human IgG2 monoclonal antibody. Intravenous ivuxolimab was administered to patients every 2 weeks at six dose levels: 0.01, 0.1, 0.3, 1.5, 3 and 10 mg/kg. Of the approximately 50 dose-escalation patients, hepatocellular carcinoma was present in around 20, melanoma in approximately 15, renal cell carcinoma in 9 and head and neck cancer in 9. The dose-escalation cohort was 82.7% male with a mean age of about 60 years, ranging from roughly 23 to 85. Prior anti-PD-1, anti-PD-L1 or anti-CTLA-4 therapy was permitted, and checkpoint inhibitors had been received by roughly 42% of dose-escalation patients. Partial responses occurred in three dose-escalation patients: two with cutaneous melanoma and one with hepatocellular carcinoma. The purpose of peripheral TCRbeta sequencing was to test whether ivuxolimab changed TCR sequence diversity and led to clonal T-cell expansion. The paper reports the monotherapy dose-escalation portion (N ≈ 50 patients) of the phase I ivuxolimab trial.

The study at large found these results: At doses of 0.1 to 3.0 mg/kg, clonal expansion of both CD4+ and CD8+ blood T cells was observed from baseline to week 6. Low levels of normalized T-cell clonal expansion were also shown by some nonresponding patients. After ivuxolimab, more expanded clones were found on average in CD8+ T cells than in CD4+ T cells. In the 0.1-3.0 mg/kg groups, partial responders had among the lowest normalized peripheral clonal expansion, particularly in CD8+ T cells. The antigen specificity of the clonally expanded peripheral T cells was not determined.

A distance of 9 bases separates the germline ends of V and J, which lose 6 bases and 6 bases respectively. CDR1 and CDR2 were assigned from the germline V gene as SGHRS and YFSETQ. The CDR3, from cysteine to phenylalanine, totals 12 residues. Solely the CDR3 DNA is kept, with 36 bases framed from the first base. Patients with a history of autoimmune disease or receiving systemic immunosuppression were excluded from the trial. In every dose cohort, peripheral blood was drawn for TCR sequencing at baseline, cycle 4 day 1, and cycle 7 day 1. The samples were drawn from a first-in-human, open-label, multicenter phase I dose-escalation trial of ivuxolimab. Adults with locally advanced or metastatic melanoma, renal cell carcinoma, hepatocellular carcinoma or head and neck squamous cell carcinoma were enrolled in the trial. Before TCR sequencing, CD4+ and CD8+ T cells were separately sorted from peripheral blood.

Remarks on this clone: Its binding antigen is unknown. One base away there is no much larger clone; base qualities are not given.

To sequence the TCRbeta CDR3 region, genomic DNA was isolated from the sorted cells. The immunoSEQ Assay was used for sequencing of TCRbeta CDR3 regions. As stored in TCRdb, this immuneACCESS dataset retains in-frame rearrangements with V and J assigned. A fraction of the clones does not appear; measured against another copy, unresolved V genes explain less than half of the discrepancy, and the remainder lacks a known reason. The sample yields 51,000 or so clones; about nine tenths were counted once. 11% to 15% of the sample is taken by the ten largest. The rearrangement combines TRBV5-1 with TRBJ2-2, with no D gene named confidently. Sequenced here: CD4+ or CD8+ T cells sorted from blood, sampled in a trial of the OX40 agonist ivuxolimab. The clonotype was recovered from an adult with an advanced solid tumor such as melanoma, head and neck, liver or kidney cancer. In nucleotides, the sequence is TGCGCCAGCAATCTAAGATCCGGGGAGCTGTTTTTT. It codes for CASNLRSGELFF. Where the CDR3 stops, the reference TRBV5-1 and TRBJ2-2 genes take over; the full variable domain is KAGVTQTPRYLIKTRGQQVTLSCSPISGHRSVSWYQQTPGQGLQFLFEYFSETQRNKGNFPGRFSGRQFSNSRSEMNVSTLELGDSALYLCASNLRSGELFFGEGSRLTVL.